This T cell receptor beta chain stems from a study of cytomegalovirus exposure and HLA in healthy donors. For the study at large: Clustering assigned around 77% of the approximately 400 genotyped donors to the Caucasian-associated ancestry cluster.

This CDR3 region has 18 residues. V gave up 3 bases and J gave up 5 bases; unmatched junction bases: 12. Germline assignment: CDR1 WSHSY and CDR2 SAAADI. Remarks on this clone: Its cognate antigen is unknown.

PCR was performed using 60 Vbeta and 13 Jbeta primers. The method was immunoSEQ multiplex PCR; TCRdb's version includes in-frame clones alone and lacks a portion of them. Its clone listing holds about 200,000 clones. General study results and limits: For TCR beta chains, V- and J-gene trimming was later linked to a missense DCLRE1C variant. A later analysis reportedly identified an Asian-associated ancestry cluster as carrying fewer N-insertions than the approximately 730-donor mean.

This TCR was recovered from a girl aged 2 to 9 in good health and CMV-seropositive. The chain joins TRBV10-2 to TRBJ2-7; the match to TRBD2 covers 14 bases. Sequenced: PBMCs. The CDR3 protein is CASSDPGTSGSIENEQYF. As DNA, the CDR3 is TGCGCCAGCAGTGACCCCGGGACTAGCGGGAGCATAGAAAACGAGCAGTACTTC.